These 23 T cell receptor beta chains were all obtained from the same sample, sequenced in a study of shared clonotypes between healthy human individuals. The protocol was immunoSEQ multiplex PCR, while the TCRdb copy is restricted to in-frame clones and leaves out a portion. This table has about 680,000 clones, 92% appearing once. Naive CD8 isolation took CD45RO-negative cells positively selected for CCR7 and excluded terminally differentiated effector memory CD45RA+ cells. The specimen was naive CD8+ T cells sorted from blood. The receptors shown here come from a man aged 30 to 45 in good health.

The J gene is TRBJ2-4, the V gene TRBV4-1, with 9 bases aligning to TRBD2. Germline-derived CDR1 and CDR2 are MGHRA and YSYEKL. This CDR3 region has 15 residues. Trimming took 2 bases from V and 5 from J; bases not matched to a gene: 4. For the CDR3, the DNA is TGCGCCAGCAGCCAATTGGGACTAGCAGAAAACATTCAGTACTTC. Encoded protein: CASSQLGLAENIQYF.

In its sample, this clone was seen once. DNA for the CDR3: TGTGCCAGCAGCTTATTGTTAGCGGGGGGCCAGTTCTTC. Translation gives CASSLLLAGGQFF. The chain recombines TRBV7-9 with TRBJ2-1; 10 bases agree with TRBD2. The CDR3 sequence is 13 residues long. Germline V lookup: CDR1 SEHNR, CDR2 FQNEAQ (reference sequence). V gave up 2 bases and J gave up 13 bases; unmatched junction bases: 5.

This clone was seen a single time. The rearrangement joins TRBV21-1 to TRBJ2-1; the D call in the table, TRBD1, was not verified against the DNA. TRBV21-1 is described as a pseudogene. This CDR3 contains 15 residues. In nucleotides, the CDR3 is TGTGCCAGCAACCCGGGCAGGGGGTTCGTCAATGAGCAGTTCTTC. This codes for CASNPGRGFVNEQFF.

This clone was seen a single time. V gene TRBV2 combines with J gene TRBJ1-4; D not resolved. The CDR3 spans 13 residues. With 8 bases removed from V and 2 bases from J, the gap between germline ends came to 9 bases. Germline-derived CDR1 and CDR2 are SNHLY and FYNNEI. CDR3 nucleotides: TGTGCCAGCCAAGAACGTACTAATGAAAAACTGTTTTTT. This codes for CASQERTNEKLFF.

This clone was counted only a few times. The rearrangement links TRBV6-1 to TRBJ2-1; unclear D gene. The CDR3 consists of 15 residues. Germline values: CDR1 MNHNS, CDR2 SASEGT. The V end was cut by 4 bases, the J end by 6 bases, with 16 bases between. The CDR3 sequence: CASSATDRNSNEQFF. The CDR3 DNA follows: TGTGCCAGCAGTGCGACCGACCGAAATTCCAATGAGCAGTTCTTC.

This chain joins TRBV30 and TRBJ1-1; weak D call: TRBD1 (6 bases). The length of the CDR3 is 13 residues. Germline CDR1 GTSNPN, CDR2 SVGIG (reference sequence). The ends were cut back, 0 bases at V and 8 bases at J, with 13 bases in the middle. CDR3 loop: CAWSVGGRREAFF. CDR3 bases: TGTGCCTGGAGTGTGGGGGGCCGCAGGGAAGCTTTCTTT.

The rearrangement uses TRBV10-3 and TRBJ2-2; no firm D call. The length of the CDR3 is 15 residues. V shed 0 bases and J shed 4 bases, with 9 bases lying between them. Germline-derived CDR1 and CDR2 are ENHRY and SYGVKD. The CDR3 spells CAISESSRSTGELFF. The CDR3 DNA is TGTGCCATCAGTGAGTCAAGTAGAAGCACCGGGGAGCTGTTTTTT.

V gene TRBV7-9 combines with J gene TRBJ1-1; D remains unclear. This CDR3 has 13 amino acids. Trimming left V 5 bases short and J 4 bases short, with 11 bases between. Per the germline V gene, CDR1 is SEHNR and CDR2 is FQNEAQ (reference sequence). CDR3 in amino acids: CASSSLFATEAFF. CDR3 DNA: TGTGCCAGCAGCAGCTTATTTGCCACTGAAGCTTTCTTT. Using reference TRBV7-9 and TRBJ1-1 for the parts outside the CDR3, the full variable domain is DTGVSQNPRHKITKRGQNVTFRCDPISEHNRLYWYRQTLGQGPEFLTYFQNEAQLEKSRLLSDRFSAERPKGSFSTLEIQRTEQGDSAMYLCASSSLFATEAFFGQGTRLTVV.

The chain employs TRBV28 and TRBJ2-7; D is undetermined. Trimming pared 6 bases from V and 3 bases from J, leaving 12 bases between. The CDR3 is 13 residues long. Germline V lookup: CDR1 MDHEN, CDR2 SYDVKM. DNA for the CDR3: TGTGCCAGCAGCGAAGGGCAGATCTACGAGCAGTACTTC. This gives the protein CASSEGQIYEQYF. Full variable domain (remainder filled in from reference TRBV28 and TRBJ2-7): DVKVTQSSRYLVKRTGEKVFLECVQDMDHENMFWYRQDPGLGLRLIYFSYDVKMKEKGDIPEGYSVSREKKERFSLILESASTNQTSMYLCASSEGQIYEQYFGPGTRLTVT.

The V call is TRBV4-1, the J call TRBJ2-2; 13 bases are a match to TRBD2. The CDR3 has 18 amino acids. Germline V lookup: CDR1 MGHRA, CDR2 YSYEKL. With 5 bases clipped from V and 5 bases from J, the junction kept 11 bases outside the gene matches. CDR3 loop: CASSSFGLAGVGTGELFF. CDR3 coding DNA: TGCGCCAGCAGCTCCTTCGGACTAGCGGGAGTGGGAACCGGGGAGCTGTTTTTT.

The CDR3 bases are TGTGCCAGCTCCCCGTCGGAAGGGAGTTTACAGCCCCAGCATTTT. This sequence encodes CASSPSEGSLQPQHF. The chain is built from TRBV18 and TRBJ1-5; no clear D gene. The CDR3 loop spans 15 amino acids. The germline V gene encodes CDR1 KGHSH and CDR2 LQKENI. V lost 6 bases and J lost 7, with 19 bases in between. The full variable domain, completed using reference TRBV18 and TRBJ1-5, is NAGVMQNPRHLVRRRGQEARLRCSPMKGHSHVYWYRQLPEEGLKFMVYLQKENIIDESGMPKERFSAEFPKEGPSILRIQQVVRGDSAAYFCASSPSEGSLQPQHFGDGTRLSIL.

The chain uses TRBV30 and TRBJ2-1; 10 positions agree with TRBD2. This CDR3 comprises 15 residues. CDR1 and CDR2 from the germline V gene are GTSNPN and SVGIG (reference sequence). Trimming at V came to 4 bases and at J to 6 bases, leaving 9 bases not matched to a gene. The chain's CDR3 is CAWTDGAGGFNEQFF. Written as DNA, the CDR3 is TGTGCCTGGACCGACGGAGCGGGAGGGTTCAATGAGCAGTTCTTC.

The gene calls are TRBV4-1 and TRBJ1-2, with 7 bases fitting TRBD1. J gave up 3 bases and V 2 bases, and 3 bases lay outside the gene matches. This CDR3 is 14 amino acids long. Germline CDR1 is MGHRA and CDR2 is YSYEKL. CDR3 sequence (DNA): TGCGCCAGCAGCCAACGGGACAGCGACTATGGCTACACCTTC. Translation gives CASSQRDSDYGYTF.

The chain carries TRBV6-6 and TRBJ2-5; D is undetermined. This CDR3 contains 16 residues. Between the trimmed V and J ends, which lost 2 bases and 1 base, there was a span of 14 bases. Germline-derived CDR1 and CDR2 are MNHNY and SVGAGI (reference sequence). CDR3: CASSYTFHSPQETQYF. Here the CDR3 DNA reads TGTGCCAGCAGTTACACTTTTCATAGCCCCCAAGAGACCCAGTACTTC.

The rearrangement links TRBV27 to TRBJ2-3; TRBD2 aligns across 10 bases. This CDR3 is 14 amino acids long. CDR1 MNHEY and CDR2 SMNVEV come from the germline V gene (reference sequence). The junction had 5 bases not matched to a gene; V was cut back by 6 bases and J by 5 bases. CDR3 residues: CASRPSGSGDTQYF. The CDR3 DNA is TGTGCCAGCAGGCCTAGCGGGAGTGGAGATACGCAGTATTTT.

This chain links TRBV5-6 with TRBJ1-1, with 10 bases identical to TRBD1. Germline V gene sequence: CDR1 SGHDT, CDR2 YYEEEE. CDR3 length: 15 residues. V lost 2 bases and J lost 4; bases outside the gene matches: 5. This CDR3 reads CASSFTGTGATEAFF. For the CDR3, the DNA is TGTGCCAGCAGCTTCACCGGGACAGGGGCCACTGAAGCTTTCTTT.

The rearrangement joins TRBV9 to TRBJ2-7; 8 positions agree with TRBD2. This CDR3 has 14 amino acids. The junction had 3 bases not matched to a gene; V was cut back by 2 bases and J by 2 bases. Germline V gene data show CDR1 as SGDLS and CDR2 as YYNGEE. The CDR3 nucleotides read TGTGCCAGCAGCGTGCGGGAGGTCCCCTACGAGCAGTACTTC. Translated: CASSVREVPYEQYF.

This clone has a single count. The chain has TRBV7-9 and TRBJ1-1, with a tentative D call TRBD1 (6 bases). CDR3 size: 14 residues. Trimming took 2 bases from V and 3 from J, leaving 10 bases between them. Looked up from germline, CDR1 is SEHNR and CDR2 is FQNEAQ (reference sequence). The CDR3 nucleotides are TGTGCCAGCAGCTTAAACAGGGCCGACACTGAAGCTTTCTTT. Its protein is CASSLNRADTEAFF.

CDR3: CASSQAMRRLAGSYYEQYF. The CDR3 DNA follows: TGTGCCAGCAGCCAAGCGATGAGAAGACTAGCGGGATCCTACTACGAGCAGTACTTC. J is TRBJ2-7 and V is TRBV14; TRBD2 aligns across 11 bases. Germline V gene sequence: CDR1 SGHDN, CDR2 FVKESK. V trimming: 1 base; J trimming: 3 bases; junction bases outside the gene matches: 14. The CDR3 totals 19 residues. The whole variable domain, filled in from reference TRBV14 and TRBJ2-7, reads EAGVTQFPSHSVIEKGQTVTLRCDPISGHDNLYWYRRVMGKEIKFLLHFVKESKQDESGMPNNRFLAERTGGTYSTLKVQPAELEDSGVYFCASSQAMRRLAGSYYEQYFGPGTRLTVT.

The V call is TRBV14, the J call TRBJ2-1; possibly TRBD1 or TRBD2 for D (5 bases each). The germline CDR1 and CDR2 sequences are SGHDN and FVKESK. With 0 bases removed from V and 5 bases from J, the gap between germline ends came to 17 bases. This CDR3 is 17 amino acids long. CDR3: CASSQDRRRVGDNEQFF. CDR3 DNA: TGTGCCAGCAGCCAAGATCGGAGGCGGGTGGGGGACAATGAGCAGTTCTTC.

In this sample, this clone turned up once. The V call is TRBV6-6, the J call TRBJ2-7, with D maybe TRBD2 (6 bases). With 6 bases removed from V and 3 bases from J, the gap between germline ends came to 21 bases. This CDR3 spans 16 amino acids. Germline V lookup: CDR1 MNHNY, CDR2 SVGAGI (reference sequence). The CDR3 sequence is CASSYTLSGVNYEQYF. CDR3 bases: TGTGCCAGCAGCTATACCCTTTCGGGAGTCAACTACGAGCAGTACTTC.

V gene TRBV9 combines with J gene TRBJ1-5; 7 nucleotides line up with TRBD1. Trimming at V came to 1 base and at J to 0 bases, leaving 1 base not matched to a gene. Germline V gives CDR1 SGDLS, CDR2 YYNGEE. The CDR3 is 15 amino acids. In DNA, the CDR3 is TGTGCCAGCAGCGTACAGGGGGTTAGCAATCAGCCCCAGCATTTT. Translation gives CASSVQGVSNQPQHF.

The J gene is TRBJ2-7, the V gene TRBV10-2, with 10 nucleotides matching TRBD1. V shed 7 bases, J shed 6 bases, and the junction held 9 bases outside the gene matches. CDR3 size: 14 residues. Germline loops: CDR1 WSHSY, CDR2 SAAADI. The DNA of the CDR3 is TGCGCCAGCAACCCCGGGACAGGGGTTTTCGAGCAGTACTTC. Amino acids: CASNPGTGVFEQYF.